This TCR beta chain was identified during a study of lymphopenia after photon versus proton radiotherapy. Overall study results and limits: After the lymphocyte nadir, photon-treated repertoires showed oligoclonal expansion, especially of CD8+ Temra cells.

Points on this clone: The antigen is unknown.

TCRdb keeps only in-frame clones here, not all; method: immunoSEQ multiplex PCR. The sample has fewer than 25,000 clones, approximately 90% seen once. With 4 bases removed from V and 0 bases from J, the gap between germline ends came to 5 bases. This CDR3 has 13 amino acids. Germline V gene sequence: CDR1 SGHRS, CDR2 YFSETQ. The V gene is TRBV5-1, the J gene TRBJ1-5; unclear D gene. Sequenced here: peripheral blood, sampled from a patient treated with proton-based radiotherapy. This sequence originates from a man aged 80 or over with esophageal cancer. The CDR3 loop is CASSPGSNQPQHF. DNA for the CDR3: TGCGCCAGCAGCCCCGGTAGCAATCAGCCCCAGCATTTT.